The present T cell receptor beta chain was sequenced within a study of T cells in Graves' hyperthyroidism and ophthalmopathy. Study-level information: Peripheral blood sampling occurred at initial diagnosis, before any treatment.

The germline CDR1 and CDR2 sequences are MNHEY and SMNVEV (reference sequence). The CDR3 spans 12 residues. Trimming shortened V by 3 bases and J by 4 bases, and 5 bases separated the two germline ends. It was RNA transcripts that yielded the amplified TCR beta CDR3 regions. First-round RT-PCR with HTBI primers amplified the TCR CDR3 region. A single record per CDR3 protein comes from TCRdb applying MiXCR to the multiplex PCR reads. The sample consists of 350,000 to 450,000 distinct CDR3 sequences, 11% to 15% of them appearing once. The receptor's source is a man aged 45 to 65 with Graves' ophthalmopathy. V is TRBV27 and J is TRBJ2-3; D not resolved. The sequenced sample consisted of blood. The CDR3 DNA reads TGTGCCAGCAGTTTTCGCCCAGATACGCAGTATTTT. Its translation is CASSFRPDTQYF.